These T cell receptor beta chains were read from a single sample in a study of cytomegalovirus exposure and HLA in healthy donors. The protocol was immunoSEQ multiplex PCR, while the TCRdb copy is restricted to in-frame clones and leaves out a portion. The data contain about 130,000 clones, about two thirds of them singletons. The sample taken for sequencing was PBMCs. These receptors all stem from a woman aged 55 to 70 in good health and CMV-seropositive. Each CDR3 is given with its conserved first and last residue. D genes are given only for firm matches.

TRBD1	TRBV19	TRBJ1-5	TGTGCCAGTAGTCCGACAGGGAGTATCATCCAGCCCCAGCATTTT	CASSPTGSIIQPQHF
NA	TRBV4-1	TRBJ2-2	TGCGCCAGCAGCCACGTACAGTACACCGGGGAGCTGTTTTTT	CASSHVQYTGELFF
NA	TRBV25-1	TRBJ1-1	TGTGCCAGCAGACAGGGACGGGTGACTGAAGCTTTCTTT	CASRQGRVTEAFF
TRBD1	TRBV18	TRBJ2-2	TGTGCCAGCTCACCTTTTGGGACAGCGAACACCGAGGAGCTGTTTTTT	CASSPFGTANTEELFF
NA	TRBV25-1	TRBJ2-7	TGTGCCAGCAGTGACGGGACACCCTCCTACGAGCAGTACTTC	CASSDGTPSYEQYF
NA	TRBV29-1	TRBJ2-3	TGCAGCGTTGAAAGTCAGGTTCCGGATACGCAGTATTTT	CSVESQVPDTQYF
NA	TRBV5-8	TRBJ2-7	TGTGCCAGCAGCTTTCAGGCCCTCTCCTACGAGCAGTACTTC	CASSFQALSYEQYF
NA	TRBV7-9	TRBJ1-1	TGTGCCAGTAGAACAGGGAACACTGAAGCTTTCTTT	CASRTGNTEAFF
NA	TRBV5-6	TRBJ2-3	TGTGCCAGCAGCTTGACACGGGGGATGGGGACAGATACGCAGTATTTT	CASSLTRGMGTDTQYF
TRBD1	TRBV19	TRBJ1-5	TGTGCCAGTAGTATTGACAGGGGAAACTCTCAGCCCCAGCATTTT	CASSIDRGNSQPQHF